This T cell receptor beta chain was recorded in a study of T-cell memory formation after mild COVID-19. Study findings and constraints: Mainly CM and EM harbored the contracting CD4+ clones; mainly EMRA harbored the CD8+ ones. CD4+ bias marked clones expanding day 15 to 37, unlike balanced contracting clones. SARS-CoV-2 specificity was not confirmed for second-wave clones peaking on day 37.

The CDR3 consists of 14 residues. Trimming took 6 bases from V and 6 from J; bases not matched to a gene: 6. On this clonotype: Antigen unknown.

TCRdb processed the 5' RACE reads anew with MiXCR; each CDR3 protein has one entry. The sample has fewer than 140,000 distinct CDR3 sequences, around 12% seen once. This rearrangement joins TRBV12-3 or TRBV12-4 to TRBJ2-2, with TRBD1 identical over 8 bases. The sequencing input was PBMCs or a T cell subset sorted from them (not recorded which). The source of this sequence is an adult woman who had mild COVID-19 (a few samples of this study predate the infection). Cell type and time point are not known. CDR3 loop: CASSPDRVAGELFF. CDR3 DNA sequence: TGTGCCAGCAGCCCGGACAGGGTGGCCGGGGAGCTGTTTTTT.